This T cell receptor (beta chain) was recovered during a study of cytomegalovirus exposure and HLA in healthy donors. Looking at the study overall: Early released data had approximately 86 million unique TCRs, all coming from HLA-typed donors.

This clone occurred a few times. There are 12 residues in the CDR3. V was clipped by 0 bases and J by 13 bases, with 11 bases between them. From germline, CDR1 is SGHDN and CDR2 FVKESK. The PCR made use of 60 Vbeta and 13 Jbeta primers. The assay was immunoSEQ multiplex PCR, and TCRdb's table has in-frame clones only and misses some. The data contain 150,000 or so clones, roughly 77% of them singletons. The V call is TRBV14, the J call TRBJ2-3; D remains unclear. This receptor was identified in a man between 18 and 35 years old in good health and CMV-seropositive. The sample taken for sequencing was PBMCs. The CDR3: CASSQDPTSEYF. CDR3 coding DNA: TGTGCCAGCAGCCAAGATCCCACCAGCGAGTATTTT. The whole variable domain, remainder taken from reference TRBV14 and TRBJ2-3, is EAGVTQFPSHSVIEKGQTVTLRCDPISGHDNLYWYRRVMGKEIKFLLHFVKESKQDESGMPNNRFLAERTGGTYSTLKVQPAELEDSGVYFCASSQDPTSEYFGPGTRLTVL.